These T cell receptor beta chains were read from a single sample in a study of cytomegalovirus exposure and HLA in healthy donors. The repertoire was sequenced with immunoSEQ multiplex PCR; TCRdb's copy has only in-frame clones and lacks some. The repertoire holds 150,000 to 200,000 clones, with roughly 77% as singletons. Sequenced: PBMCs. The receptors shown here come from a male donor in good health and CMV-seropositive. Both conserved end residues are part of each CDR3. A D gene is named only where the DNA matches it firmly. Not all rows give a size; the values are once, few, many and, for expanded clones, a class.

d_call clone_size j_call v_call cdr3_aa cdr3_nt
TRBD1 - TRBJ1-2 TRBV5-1 CASSSGTGYAADYGYTF TGCGCCAGCAGCTCCGGGACAGGGTATGCAGCAGACTATGGCTACACCTTC
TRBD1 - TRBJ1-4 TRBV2 CASRSGQGAVGEKLFF TGTGCCAGCAGATCGGGACAGGGGGCTGTGGGTGAAAAACTGTTTTTT
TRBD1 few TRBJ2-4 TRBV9 CASSPTGGNIQYF TGTGCCAGCAGCCCGACAGGGGGCAACATTCAGTACTTC
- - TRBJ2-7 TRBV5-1 CASSPNNGISNEQYF TGCGCCAGCAGCCCCAACAACGGGATTTCAAACGAGCAGTACTTC
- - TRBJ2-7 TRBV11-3 CASSLDPTAGLDEQYF TGTGCCAGCAGCTTAGACCCTACGGCGGGCCTGGACGAGCAGTACTTC
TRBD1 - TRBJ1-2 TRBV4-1 CASSQDVQGAIYGYTF TGCGCCAGCAGCCAAGATGTACAGGGGGCGATCTATGGCTACACCTTC
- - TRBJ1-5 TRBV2 CASILERGNQPQHF TGTGCCAGCATTCTGGAGAGGGGCAATCAGCCCCAGCATTTT
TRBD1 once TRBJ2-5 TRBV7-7 CASSSGTGASQETQYF TGTGCCAGCAGCTCCGGGACAGGGGCTTCCCAAGAGACCCAGTACTTC
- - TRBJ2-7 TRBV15 CATSREGDTSGPYEQYF TGTGCCACCAGCAGAGAAGGGGACACCTCTGGGCCTTACGAGCAGTACTTC
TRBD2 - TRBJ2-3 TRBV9 CASSTDSGRSTDTQYF TGTGCCAGCAGCACCGATAGCGGGAGAAGTACAGATACGCAGTATTTT
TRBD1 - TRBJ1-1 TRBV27 CASSLTGTASEAFF TGTGCCAGCAGTTTAACCGGGACAGCGTCTGAAGCTTTCTTT